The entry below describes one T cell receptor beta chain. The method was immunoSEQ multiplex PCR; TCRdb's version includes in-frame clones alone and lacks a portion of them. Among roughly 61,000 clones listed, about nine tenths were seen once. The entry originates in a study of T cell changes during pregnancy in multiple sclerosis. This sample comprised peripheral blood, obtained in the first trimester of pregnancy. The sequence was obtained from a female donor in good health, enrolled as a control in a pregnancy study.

The CDR3 loop reads CASSGGISTDTQYF. The CDR3 coding sequence is TGTGCCAGCAGCGGGGGGATTAGCACAGATACGCAGTATTTT. The chain recombines TRBV11-3 with TRBJ2-3, with a weak D call TRBD2 (6 bases). CDR1 and CDR2 from the germline V gene are SGHNT and YENEEA. The CDR3 sequence is 14 residues long. V was cut by 5 bases and J by 0 bases, with 9 bases left in between.